This TCR beta chain was sequenced in a study of beta chain features in type 1 diabetes. Isolation of CD4+ naive, central memory, regulatory and stem cell-like memory cells was achieved by sorting via CD45RO/CCR7/CD25/CD127/CD95/CD27. Populations obtained by sorting all exceeded 95% purity. This CDR3 is built from 18 residues. V lost 0 bases and J lost 4; bases outside the gene matches: 8. This clone showed up just a few times. The sequenced template was cDNA made from the entire isolated RNA. The table came from immunoSEQ multiplex PCR; TCRdb's copy has only in-frame clones and leaves some out. This table holds fewer than 900,000 clones, about a sixth found once.

The sequencing input was naive CD4+ T cells from blood. The receptor's source is a woman younger than 35 in good health. V usage is TRBV23-1 and J usage is TRBJ2-1; 11 bases agree with TRBD1. TRBV23-1 has ORF status, its function being uncertain. The CDR3 bases are TGCGCCAGCAGTCAATCACCCCCGGGGGACAGGGGGTACAATGAGCAGTTCTTC. This sequence encodes CASSQSPPGDRGYNEQFF.